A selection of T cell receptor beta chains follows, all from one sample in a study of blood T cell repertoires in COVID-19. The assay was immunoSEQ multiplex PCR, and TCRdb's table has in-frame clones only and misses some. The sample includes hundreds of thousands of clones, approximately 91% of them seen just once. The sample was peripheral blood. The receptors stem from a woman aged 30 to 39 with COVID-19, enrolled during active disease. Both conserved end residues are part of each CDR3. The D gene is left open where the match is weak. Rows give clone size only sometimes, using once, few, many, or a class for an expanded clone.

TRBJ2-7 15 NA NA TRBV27 CASSLSNGREYEQYF TGTGCCAGCAGTTTATCGAACGGGAGAGAGTACGAGCAGTACTTC
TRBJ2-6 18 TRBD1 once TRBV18 CASSPLRQGSSGANVLTF TGTGCCAGCTCACCTTTAAGACAGGGTAGCTCTGGGGCCAACGTCCTGACTTTC
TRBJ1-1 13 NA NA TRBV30 CGLSGQANTEAFF TGTGGTCTGAGTGGACAAGCGAACACTGAAGCTTTCTTT
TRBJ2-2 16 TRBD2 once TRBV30 CAWSRTRAANTGELFF TGTGCCTGGAGTAGGACTAGGGCGGCGAACACCGGGGAGCTGTTTTTT
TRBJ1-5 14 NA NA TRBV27 CASSDIYSNQPQHF TGTGCCAGCAGTGACATCTATAGCAATCAGCCCCAGCATTTT
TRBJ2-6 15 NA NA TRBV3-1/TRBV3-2 CASSQGGTGANVLTF TGTGCCAGCAGCCAAGGCGGAACTGGGGCCAACGTCCTGACTTTC
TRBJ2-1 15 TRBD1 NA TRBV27 CASSFRGDRDNEQFF TGTGCCAGCAGTTTTCGGGGGGACAGGGACAATGAGCAGTTCTTC
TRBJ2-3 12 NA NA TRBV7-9 CASSSGTDTQYF TGTGCCAGCAGCAGCGGCACAGATACGCAGTATTTT
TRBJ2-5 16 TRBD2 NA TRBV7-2 CASSYRLAGGLETQYF TGTGCCAGCAGTTATCGACTAGCGGGAGGGCTAGAGACCCAGTACTTC
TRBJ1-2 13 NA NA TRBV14 CASSQDSSYGYTF TGTGCCAGCAGCCAAGACTCTAGCTATGGCTACACCTTC